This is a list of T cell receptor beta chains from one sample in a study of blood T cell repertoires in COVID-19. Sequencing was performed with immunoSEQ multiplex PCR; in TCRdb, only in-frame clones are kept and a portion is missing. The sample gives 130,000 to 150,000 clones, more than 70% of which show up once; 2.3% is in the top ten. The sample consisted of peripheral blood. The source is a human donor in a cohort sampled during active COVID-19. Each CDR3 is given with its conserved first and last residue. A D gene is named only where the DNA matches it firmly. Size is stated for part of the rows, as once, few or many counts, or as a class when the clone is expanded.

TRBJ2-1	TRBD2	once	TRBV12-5	TGTGCTAGTGGCAAGCGGGAGGGAAACAATGAGCAGTTCTTC	CASGKREGNNEQFF
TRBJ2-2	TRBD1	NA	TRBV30	TGTGCCTGGAGTAGACAGGGGACCGGGGAGCTGTTTTTT	CAWSRQGTGELFF
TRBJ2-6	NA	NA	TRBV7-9	TGTGCCAGCAGCCTTAGGAGGGAAGGGCCTTCTGGGGCCAACGTCCTGACTTTC	CASSLRREGPSGANVLTF
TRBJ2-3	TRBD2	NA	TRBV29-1	TGCAGCGCCGGCAGGACTAGCGGGGTTGGAGATACGCAGTATTTT	CSAGRTSGVGDTQYF
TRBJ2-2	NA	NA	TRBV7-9	TGTGCCAGCAGCTTAATACATTCTAGCCTTTCCGGGGAGCTGTTTTTT	CASSLIHSSLSGELFF
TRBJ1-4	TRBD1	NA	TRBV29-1	TGCAGCGTTGAAAGGGGGCCTAAAGGGGGACTGTTTTTT	CSVERGPKGGLFF
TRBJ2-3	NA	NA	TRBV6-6	TGTGCCAGCAGCAAACAGGTTCTCGGTACAGATACGCAGTATTTT	CASSKQVLGTDTQYF
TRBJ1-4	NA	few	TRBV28	TGTGCCAGCAGCACAGAACCGCGAAGGGGACTGTTTTTT	CASSTEPRRGLFF
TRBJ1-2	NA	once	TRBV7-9	TGTGCCAGCAGCCCGGGAGCGAATAACTATGGCTACACCTTC	CASSPGANNYGYTF
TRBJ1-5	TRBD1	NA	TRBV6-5	TGTGCCAGCAGGAAACGGGACAGTAGCAATCAGCCCCAGCATTTT	CASRKRDSSNQPQHF
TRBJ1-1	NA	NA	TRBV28	TGTGCCAGCAGTTTAGGGGGCGTGAACACTGAAGCTTTCTTT	CASSLGGVNTEAFF
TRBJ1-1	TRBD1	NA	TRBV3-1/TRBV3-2	TGTGCCAGCAGCCTTGGACAGGGAGAATCCCGCCGAGCTTTCTTT	CASSLGQGESRRAFF
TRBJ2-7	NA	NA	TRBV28	TGTGCCAGCAGTTCCCCGGCAGCGGGCGACTACGAGCAGTACTTC	CASSSPAAGDYEQYF
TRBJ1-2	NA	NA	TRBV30	TGTGCCTGGAGTGCAGGCTATGGCTACACCTTC	CAWSAGYGYTF
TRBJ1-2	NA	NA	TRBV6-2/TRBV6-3	TGTGCCAGCAGTTATCGGGGGGGCGATGGCTACACCTTC	CASSYRGGDGYTF
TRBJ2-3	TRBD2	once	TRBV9	TGTGCCAGCAGCGTAGCTCTAGCGGGGGACGTCACAGATACGCAGTATTTT	CASSVALAGDVTDTQYF
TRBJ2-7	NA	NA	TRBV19	TGTGCCAGTAGTATAAAGAGGGGGTCATCCTACGAGCAGTACTTC	CASSIKRGSSYEQYF
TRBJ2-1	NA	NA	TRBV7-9	TGTGCCAGCAGCGAAGTGCGCGGGCTGGACCATGAGCAGTTCTTC	CASSEVRGLDHEQFF
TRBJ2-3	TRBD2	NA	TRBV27	TGTGCCAGCAGTAGCGGGAGGGCCTTAGATACGCAGTATTTT	CASSSGRALDTQYF
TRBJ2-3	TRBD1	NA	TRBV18	TGTGCCAGCTCACCGGACAGGGGGGGCACAGATACGCAGTATTTT	CASSPDRGGTDTQYF